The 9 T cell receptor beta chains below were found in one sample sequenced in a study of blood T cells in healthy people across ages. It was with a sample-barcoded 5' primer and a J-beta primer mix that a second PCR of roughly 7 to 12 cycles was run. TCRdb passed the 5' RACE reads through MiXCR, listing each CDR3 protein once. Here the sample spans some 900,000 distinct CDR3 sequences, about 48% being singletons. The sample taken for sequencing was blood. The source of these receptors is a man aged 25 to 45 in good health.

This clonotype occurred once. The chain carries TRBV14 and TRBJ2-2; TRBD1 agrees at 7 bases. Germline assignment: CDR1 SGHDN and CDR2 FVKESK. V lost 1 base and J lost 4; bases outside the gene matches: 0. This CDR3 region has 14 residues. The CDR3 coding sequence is TGTGCCAGCAGCCAAGGGGACAGCACCGGGGAGCTGTTTTTT. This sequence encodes CASSQGDSTGELFF.

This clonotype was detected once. The CDR3 spells CASSVYQGQEFF. Written as DNA, the CDR3 is TGTGCCAGCAGCGTCTACCAGGGGCAAGAGTTCTTC. The J gene is TRBJ2-1, the V gene TRBV9; D possibly corresponds to TRBD1 (6 bases). V was clipped by 2 bases and J by 14 bases, with 14 bases between them. Germline loops: CDR1 SGDLS, CDR2 YYNGEE. This CDR3 is 12 amino acids long. The complete variable domain, with remaining parts taken from reference TRBV9 and TRBJ2-1, reads DSGVTQTPKHLITATGQRVTLRCSPRSGDLSVYWYQQSLDQGLQFLIQYYNGEERAKGNILERFSAQQFPDLHSELNLSSLELGDSALYFCASSVYQGQEFFGPGTRLTVL.

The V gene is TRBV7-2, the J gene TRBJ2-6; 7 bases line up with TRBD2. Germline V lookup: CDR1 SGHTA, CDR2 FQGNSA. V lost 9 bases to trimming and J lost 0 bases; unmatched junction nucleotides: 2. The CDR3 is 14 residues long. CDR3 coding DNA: TGTGCCAGTGGGGGGGACTCTGGGGCCAACGTCCTGACTTTC. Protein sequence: CASGGDSGANVLTF.

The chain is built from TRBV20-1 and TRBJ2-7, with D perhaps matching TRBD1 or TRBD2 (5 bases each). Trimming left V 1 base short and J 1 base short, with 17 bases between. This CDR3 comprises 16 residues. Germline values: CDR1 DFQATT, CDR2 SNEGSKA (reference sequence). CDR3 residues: CSARGGESQGSYEQYF. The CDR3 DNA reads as TGCAGTGCTAGAGGGGGAGAGTCGCAGGGATCCTACGAGCAGTACTTC.

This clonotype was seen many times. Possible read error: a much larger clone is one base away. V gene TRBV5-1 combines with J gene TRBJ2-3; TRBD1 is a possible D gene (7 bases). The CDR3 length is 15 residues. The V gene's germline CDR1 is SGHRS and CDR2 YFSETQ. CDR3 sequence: CASSLGGGITDTQYF. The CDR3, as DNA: TGTGCCAGCAGCTTAGGGGGCGGGATCACAGATACGCAGTATTTT.

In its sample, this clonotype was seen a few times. In nucleotides, the CDR3 is TGTGCCAGCAGCTTAGCGAAACCCAATGAGCAGTTCTTC. This gives the protein CASSLAKPNEQFF. The chain combines TRBV7-9 with TRBJ2-1; D is uncertain. The germline V and J ends were trimmed by 0 bases and 6 bases, with 6 bases remaining between them. Per the germline V gene, CDR1 is SEHNR and CDR2 is FQNEAQ (reference sequence). There are 13 residues in the CDR3. Looking up the rest from reference TRBV7-9 and TRBJ2-1 gives the full variable domain: DTGVSQNPRHKITKRGQNVTFRCDPISEHNRLYWYRQTLGQGPEFLTYFQNEAQLEKSRLLSDRFSAERPKGSFSTLEIQRTEQGDSAMYLCASSLAKPNEQFFGPGTRLTVL.

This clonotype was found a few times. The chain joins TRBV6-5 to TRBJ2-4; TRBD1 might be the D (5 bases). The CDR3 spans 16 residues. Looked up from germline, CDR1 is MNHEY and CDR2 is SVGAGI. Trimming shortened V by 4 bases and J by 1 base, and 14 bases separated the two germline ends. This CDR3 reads CASSWGVGTAKNIQYF. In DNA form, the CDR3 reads TGTGCCAGCAGTTGGGGCGTCGGCACCGCCAAAAACATTCAGTACTTC.

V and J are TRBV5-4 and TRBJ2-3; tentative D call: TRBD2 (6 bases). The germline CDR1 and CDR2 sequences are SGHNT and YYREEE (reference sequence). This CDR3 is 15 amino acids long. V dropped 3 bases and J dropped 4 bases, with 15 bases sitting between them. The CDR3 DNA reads TGTGCCAGCAGCTCCTCCCAGCGGGCGGCAGATACGCAGTATTTT. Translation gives CASSSSQRAADTQYF.

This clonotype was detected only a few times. The CDR3 nucleotides read TGCAGCGTTGGAGAGAGGAACACCGGGGAGCTGTTTTTT. The encoded protein is CSVGERNTGELFF. The chain is built from TRBV29-1 and TRBJ2-2, with D uncertain. This CDR3 spans 13 amino acids. The germline V and J ends were trimmed by 4 bases and 1 base, with 7 bases remaining between them. Germline V CDR1 and CDR2: SQVTM, ANQGSEA.